Below, 14 T cell receptor beta chains from the same sample are listed, as sequenced in a study of molecular identifiers for immune sequencing clone quantification. Each CDR3 protein is one row after TCRdb ran MiXCR on the PCR reads. The sample has about half a million distinct CDR3 sequences, roughly a fifth seen once; the top ten hold around 0.84%. Sequencing input: naive CD8+ T cells from blood, with Jurkat cell RNA spiked in. Sample subset: FACS-sorted CD8+CD4-CCR7+CD45RA+ naive T cells. Every receptor here comes from a human donor in good health. Some libraries in this study had Jurkat cell RNA spiked in.

This clonotype has at least ten counts. The chain is built from TRBV10-2 and TRBJ1-5, with D unclear. The CDR3 is made up of 17 amino acids. From germline, CDR1 is WSHSY and CDR2 SAAADI. V was clipped by 2 bases and J by 0 bases, with 14 bases between them. As DNA, the CDR3 is TGCGCCAGCAGTGAGGGCAGGTCGCCTTATAGCAATCAGCCCCAGCATTTT. Translation: CASSEGRSPYSNQPQHF.

This clonotype came up a few times. The germline gene is not matched at one end of the junction; a read error may be the cause. Written as DNA, the CDR3 is TGTGTCAGCAGTTCCGGACAGGGGCCTAGCGGCTACACCTTC. Its protein is CVSSSGQGPSGYTF. The V gene is TRBV2, the J gene TRBJ1-2, with 9 bases matching TRBD1. This CDR3 comprises 14 residues. Germline lookup yields CDR1 SNHLY and CDR2 FYNNEI.

The chain is built from TRBV30 and TRBJ2-3, with unresolved D. This CDR3 is built from 13 residues. V was clipped by 2 bases and J by 2 bases, with 8 bases between them. Germline assignment: CDR1 GTSNPN and CDR2 SVGIG (reference sequence). The CDR3 loop reads CAWSLALTDTQYF. The CDR3 DNA follows: TGTGCCTGGAGTTTAGCCCTCACAGATACGCAGTATTTT.

This sequence joins TRBV14 and TRBJ1-2; no clear D gene. CDR3 length: 15 residues. V was cut by 1 base and J by 8 bases, with 17 bases left in between. From germline, CDR1 is SGHDN and CDR2 FVKESK. The DNA of the CDR3 is TGTGCCAGCAGCCAAGTTTCCGGATCCATGCTCGGCTACACCTTC. Translated, it gives CASSQVSGSMLGYTF.

This rearrangement joins TRBV27 to TRBJ2-3; no firm D call. Germline V gene sequence: CDR1 MNHEY, CDR2 SMNVEV (reference sequence). The CDR3 is 13 amino acids. V shed 6 bases and J shed 7 bases, with 14 bases lying between them. The CDR3 reads CASSLAPGNTQYF. In DNA, the CDR3 is TGTGCCAGCAGCTTAGCCCCGGGCAATACGCAGTATTTT.

In regard to this clonotype: A much larger clonotype is one base distant, so this may be a read error. J is TRBJ2-1 and V is TRBV5-1; the match to TRBD1 covers 7 bases. CDR3 length: 16 amino acids. V shed 0 bases, J shed 8 bases, and the junction held 11 bases outside the gene matches. Germline loops: CDR1 SGHRS, CDR2 YFSETQ. The CDR3 nucleotides are TGCGCCAGCAGCTTGGAGGGGGCTAGCCTGGGATATGAGCAGTTCTTC. This encodes CASSLEGASLGYEQFF.

To note about this clonotype: A read error may account for a junction end that differs from germline. The rearrangement links TRBV5-1 to TRBJ2-3; 12 nucleotides line up with TRBD2. Germline CDR1 and CDR2: SGHRS and YFSETQ. This CDR3 has 17 amino acids. This CDR3 is CASSWETSGSRTDTRYF. The CDR3 DNA follows: TGCGCCAGCAGCTGGGAGACTAGCGGGAGTAGGACAGATACGCGGTATTTT.

This clonotype was seen repeatedly, ten times or more. This chain links TRBV7-9 with TRBJ2-2; TRBD1 matches at 8 bases. Per germline, CDR1 SEHNR and CDR2 FQNEAQ (reference sequence). V was clipped by 5 bases and J by 3 bases; unmatched bases: 8. This CDR3 region has 16 residues. In DNA, the CDR3 is TGTGCCAGCAGCGCCCCGGACAGGGCGTACACCGGGGAGCTGTTTTTT. It codes for CASSAPDRAYTGELFF.

The genes are TRBV24-1 and TRBJ2-1; D assignment may be TRBD1 or TRBD2 (5 bases each). The CDR3 loop spans 16 amino acids. CDR1 is KGHDR, CDR2 SFDVKD, per germline. V was trimmed by 5 bases and J by 8 bases, leaving 21 bases between them. The chain's CDR3 is CATSVGTNLRDDEQFF. CDR3 bases: TGTGCCACCAGTGTTGGGACCAACCTCCGGGACGATGAGCAGTTCTTC.

This clonotype has only a few counts. J is TRBJ2-1 and V is TRBV11-3, with a possible D match to TRBD2 (7 bases). The V and J ends lost 3 bases and 0 bases respectively, with 21 bases between them. CDR1 and CDR2 (germline): SGHNT, YENEEA. This CDR3 comprises 19 residues. The CDR3 sequence: CASSLGGAGAGVSYNEQFF. The CDR3 DNA follows: TGTGCCAGCAGCTTGGGGGGGGCAGGGGCGGGAGTCTCCTACAATGAGCAGTTCTTC.

Ten or more counts support this clonotype. The chain has TRBV30 and TRBJ2-1; 9 bases map to TRBD2. The CDR3 has 13 residues. The germline V gene has CDR1 GTSNPN and CDR2 SVGIG (reference sequence). The V and J ends lost 4 bases and 8 bases, in that order; junction bases with no gene match: 6. As DNA, the CDR3 is TGTGCCTGGACTGCTCAGCGGGAGGATGAGCAGTTCTTC. This codes for CAWTAQREDEQFF.

As regards this clonotype: The germline gene is not matched at one end of the junction; a read error may be the cause. The chain joins TRBV10-3 to TRBJ2-7; 9 nucleotides align to TRBD2. Germline V CDR1 and CDR2: ENHRY, SYGVKD. There are 18 residues in the CDR3. The CDR3 bases are TGTGCCATCAGTGAGCTCCCTCTCCGGGCGGGAGGGCCCTACGAGCAGTACTTT. Protein: CAISELPLRAGGPYEQYF.

The V gene is TRBV28, the J gene TRBJ2-7; D perhaps matches TRBD2 (6 bases). The CDR3 has 15 amino acids. V lost 7 bases, J lost 1 base, and 17 bases lay in between. Germline values: CDR1 MDHEN, CDR2 SYDVKM. For the CDR3, the DNA is TGTGCCAGCACCACCCTTCATGGGGGGTCCTACGAGCAGTACTTC. It codes for CASTTLHGGSYEQYF.

This clonotype was seen just once. The chain couples TRBV6-2 or TRBV6-3 to TRBJ2-7; 10 bases fit TRBD2. The CDR3 has 20 residues. The V gene end was trimmed by 2 bases and the J gene end by 0 bases; junction bases not matched to a gene: 16. Germline values: CDR1 MNHEY, CDR2 SVGEGT. CDR3 region: CASSYPRIGTSAKSSYEQYF. In DNA form, the CDR3 reads TGTGCCAGCAGTTACCCCCGGATTGGGACTAGCGCAAAGAGCTCCTACGAGCAGTACTTC.